This TCR beta chain was recovered during a study of response to subunit inactivated influenza vaccine. Notes on the study in general: Each seasonal influenza vaccination, the authors suggested, recruits few new T cells.

With V trimmed by 6 bases and J by 0 bases, 8 bases remained unmatched. CDR1 and CDR2 from the germline V gene are DFQATT and SNEGSKA (reference sequence). This CDR3 is 14 amino acids long. This clonotype was detected a few times. Its specificity is unknown. From the RT-PCR reads, TCRdb called clonotypes with MiXCR, one entry per CDR3 protein. The sample gives about 530,000 distinct CDR3 sequences, 10% to 15% of which show up once; roughly 14% is in the top ten. The sample consisted of PBMCs from blood, taken 40 to 50 days after vaccination. The J gene is TRBJ2-7, the V gene TRBV20-1; TRBD1 matches 7 bases. This TCR was recovered from a man over 45 who received an inactivated influenza vaccine. The CDR3 sequence: CSASGQANSYEQYF. In nucleotides, the CDR3 is TGCAGTGCCTCCGGACAGGCAAACTCCTACGAGCAGTACTTC.